This T cell receptor (beta chain) was retrieved from a study of T cells in Graves' hyperthyroidism and ophthalmopathy. Findings and limits, study-wide: Blood also held most thyroid clonotypes expanded beyond 0.001. From stable hyperthyroidism, ophthalmopathy was set apart by a 13 V-J model.

Comment on this clonotype: Its antigen is not known.

Amplified TCR beta CDR3 regions came from RNA transcripts. The study used the HTBI primer set for a first-round RT-PCR of the TCR CDR3. From the multiplex PCR reads, TCRdb called clonotypes with MiXCR, one entry per CDR3 protein. The sample has 380,000 or so distinct CDR3 sequences; roughly 13% are singletons. Uncontrolled infections, other autoimmune diseases, pregnancy or lactation led to exclusion of patients. The CDR3 length is 14 residues. Germline assignment: CDR1 SGHDT and CDR2 YYEEEE. V was pared by 3 bases and J by 7 bases, with 14 bases between. This TCR was recovered from a young man with Graves' hyperthyroidism that later progressed to Graves' ophthalmopathy. This sequence joins TRBV5-6 and TRBJ2-4; a weak D match, TRBD2 (7 bases). The sequenced sample was blood. The CDR3 coding sequence is TGTGCCAGCAGCTCCTTTGGGAGGGGGAACATTCAGTACTTC. It codes for CASSSFGRGNIQYF.